The 27 T cell receptor beta chains below were found in one sample sequenced in a study of blood T cells in healthy people across ages. Combining a sample-barcoded 5' primer with a J-beta primer mix, a second PCR ran for 7 to 11 cycles. Using its own MiXCR run on the 5' RACE reads, TCRdb lists one record per CDR3 protein. The sample lists fewer than 1,200,000 distinct CDR3 sequences, around 25% occurring once. These data were also filed under a second study, of T cells of mothers and their children.

What was sequenced was blood. The receptors come from a girl aged 2 to 9 in good health.

A few counts support this clonotype. In DNA form, the CDR3 reads TGTGCCAGCAGCTTGGCCACCGGGACGGGACTTTTCTACGAGCAGTACTTC. Translating it yields CASSLATGTGLFYEQYF. The chain couples TRBV5-6 to TRBJ2-5, with D tentatively TRBD2 (6 bases). The J call could be wrong; TRBJ2-7 is a better fit for the DNA end. This CDR3 contains 17 residues. Germline V gene sequence: CDR1 SGHDT, CDR2 YYEEEE.

This clonotype has just a few counts. V usage is TRBV24-1 and J usage is TRBJ2-3, with 7 bases matching TRBD1. Germline CDR1 KGHDR, CDR2 SFDVKD. V was pared by 4 bases and J by 0 bases, with 9 bases of the junction left unmatched. CDR3 length equals 17 residues. This chain's CDR3 is CATSEWPGQTSTDTQYF. DNA for the CDR3: TGTGCCACCAGTGAATGGCCGGGACAGACTAGCACAGATACGCAGTATTTT.

In its sample, this clonotype was seen once. The chain couples TRBV28 to TRBJ1-3, with D tentatively TRBD1 (5 bases). Trimming took off 6 bases at V and 0 bases at J, with 9 bases between the two ends. This CDR3 comprises 14 residues. The germline gives CDR1 MDHEN, CDR2 SYDVKM. The CDR3 nucleotides read TGTGCCAGCAGATGGACAAGCTCTGGAAACACCATATATTTT. Encoded protein: CASRWTSSGNTIYF. The whole variable domain, remainder taken from reference TRBV28 and TRBJ1-3, is DVKVTQSSRYLVKRTGEKVFLECVQDMDHENMFWYRQDPGLGLRLIYFSYDVKMKEKGDIPEGYSVSREKKERFSLILESASTNQTSMYLCASRWTSSGNTIYFGEGSWLTVV.

The rearrangement joins TRBV4-2 to TRBJ2-5, with D maybe TRBD2 (5 bases). This CDR3 contains 16 residues. Germline-derived CDR1 and CDR2 are LGHNA and YNFKEQ. V gave up 1 base and J gave up 3 bases, with 15 bases separating them. The CDR3, as DNA: TGTGCCAGCAGCCAAGCCCTAACAGCGGCAGAAGAGACCCAGTACTTC. It specifies CASSQALTAAEETQYF.

The rearrangement uses TRBV20-1 and TRBJ2-1, with 12 bases identical to TRBD1. V was clipped by 3 bases and J by 0 bases; unmatched bases: 9. Germline assignment: CDR1 DFQATT and CDR2 SNEGSKA (reference sequence). The CDR3 is 18 amino acids. This CDR3 is CSASSGTGGKISYNEQFF. CDR3 DNA sequence: TGCAGTGCTAGTTCCGGGACAGGGGGCAAAATCTCCTACAATGAGCAGTTCTTC.

This chain uses TRBV4-1 with TRBJ2-1, with TRBD2 matching 7 bases. In germline, CDR1 is MGHRA, CDR2 YSYEKL. J gave up 3 bases and V 0 bases, and 8 bases lay outside the gene matches. This CDR3 comprises 17 residues. The CDR3 bases are TGCGCCAGCAGCCAAGAGGAGACTAGCCCTATCTACAATGAGCAGTTCTTC. Its protein product is CASSQEETSPIYNEQFF.

This chain joins TRBV29-1 and TRBJ2-1; D possibly matches TRBD1 or TRBD2 (5 bases each). Germline V gene sequence: CDR1 SQVTM, CDR2 ANQGSEA. V was shortened by 3 bases and J by 3 bases, with 18 bases between the two germline ends. This CDR3 is built from 16 residues. Here the CDR3 DNA reads TGCAGCGTTGAGAAACAAGGGGACCCCTTCTACAATGAGCAGTTCTTC. This sequence encodes CSVEKQGDPFYNEQFF.

The rearrangement links TRBV7-9 to TRBJ1-2; D not certain. Germline CDR1 and CDR2: SEHNR and FQNEAQ (reference sequence). V lost 4 bases and J 1 base, leaving 16 bases between the germline ends. This CDR3 has 16 amino acids. The CDR3 is CASSSDRAPLNYGYTF. The CDR3 DNA follows: TGTGCCAGCAGCTCGGACCGGGCCCCGCTTAACTATGGCTACACCTTC.

The rearrangement uses TRBV25-1 and TRBJ2-7, with a weak D call TRBD1 (5 bases). Trimming took off 4 bases at V and 0 bases at J, with 16 bases between the two ends. The CDR3 is 16 amino acids. Germline loops: CDR1 MGHDK, CDR2 SYGVNS. This CDR3 is CASSVDLDRPSYEQYF. The CDR3 DNA reads as TGTGCCAGCAGTGTAGACTTAGACAGACCCTCCTACGAGCAGTACTTC.

This clonotype was counted a few times. Being one base from a much bigger clone, this may be a read error. The CDR3 sequence is CAAVRLGSPEQYF. In DNA, the CDR3 is TGTGCCGCCGTAAGACTAGGTAGTCCCGAGCAGTACTTC. The chain is built from TRBV27 and TRBJ2-1, with a possible D match to TRBD2 (6 bases). The assigned J gene may be wrong: the sequence end matches TRBJ2-7 better. This CDR3 is built from 13 residues. Germline V lookup: CDR1 MNHEY, CDR2 SMNVEV (reference sequence).

The rearrangement links TRBV6-5 to TRBJ2-3; 11 bases map to TRBD1. The V segment lost 6 bases and the J segment 4 bases; nucleotides outside the gene matches: 3. In germline, CDR1 is MNHEY, CDR2 SVGAGI. The CDR3 runs to 14 residues. The CDR3 DNA sequence: TGTGCCAGCAGACCGGGACAGGGGGCAGATACGCAGTATTTT. Translating it yields CASRPGQGADTQYF.

This clonotype was recorded a few times. This rearrangement joins TRBV20-1 to TRBJ2-7, with TRBD1 matching 8 bases. From germline, CDR1 is DFQATT and CDR2 SNEGSKA (reference sequence). J was trimmed by 0 bases and V by 6 bases; bases with no gene match: 4. This CDR3 is 13 amino acids long. CDR3 DNA: TGCAGTGCCGTGACAGGGGCCTCCTACGAGCAGTACTTC. Translating gives CSAVTGASYEQYF.

This clonotype was seen more than once but under ten times. This chain links TRBV12-3 or TRBV12-4 with TRBJ2-2, with unresolved D. The ends were cut back, 2 bases at V and 8 bases at J, with 9 bases in the middle. The CDR3 loop spans 13 amino acids. DNA of the CDR3: TGTGCCAGCAGTTTACAATCGTCAGGGGAGCTGTTTTTT. This codes for CASSLQSSGELFF.

This clonotype was seen a handful of times. The chain recombines TRBV4-2 with TRBJ2-5; TRBD1 matches at 7 bases. The J call may be mistaken, given a closer DNA end match to TRBJ2-1. Germline V gene lookup returns CDR1 LGHNA and CDR2 YNFKEQ. The CDR3 loop spans 15 amino acids. CDR3 DNA sequence: TGTGCCAGCAGCCAAGATGGGACAGAAGACAATGAGCAGTTCTTC. Encoded protein: CASSQDGTEDNEQFF.

The chain employs TRBV27 and TRBJ2-5; D ambiguous. Trimming removed 3 bases at V and 5 bases at J, with 10 bases between. The germline V gene has CDR1 MNHEY and CDR2 SMNVEV (reference sequence). The CDR3 is 13 amino acids. The CDR3 region has the DNA TGTGCCAGCAGTTTTCTGGGGTTGGAGACCCAGTACTTC. Translation gives CASSFLGLETQYF.

In this sample, this clonotype turned up a few times. The chain is built from TRBV7-2 and TRBJ2-4; a possible D gene is TRBD1 (7 bases). Trimming pared 5 bases from V and 1 base from J, leaving 27 bases between. Germline-derived CDR1 and CDR2 are SGHTA and FQGNSA. The CDR3 contains 20 residues. The CDR3 is CASSKQTGTPSFRAKNIQYF. DNA for the CDR3: TGTGCCAGCAGCAAACAGACAGGGACTCCGTCCTTCCGGGCCAAAAACATTCAGTACTTC.

The chain carries TRBV7-9 and TRBJ2-7; D is unclear. V gave up 5 bases and J gave up 5 bases, with 7 bases separating them. This CDR3 comprises 11 residues. Germline CDR1 is SEHNR and CDR2 is FQNEAQ (reference sequence). The CDR3 loop reads CASSGPHEQYF. CDR3 nucleotide sequence: TGTGCCAGCAGCGGGCCACACGAGCAGTACTTC.

V usage is TRBV3-1 and J usage is TRBJ2-5; 12 nucleotides match TRBD2. The CDR3 has 17 residues. Unmatched junction bases numbered 4, after V lost 1 base and J lost 1 base. CDR1 and CDR2 from the germline V gene are LGHDT and YNNKEL (reference sequence). CDR3: CASSQGPTSGGQETQYF. Here the CDR3 DNA reads TGTGCCAGCAGCCAAGGACCGACTAGCGGGGGCCAAGAGACCCAGTACTTC.

The chain couples TRBV7-9 to TRBJ2-1; D is unclear. Trimming removed 8 bases from V and 4 bases from J, with 6 bases in between. The CDR3 totals 11 residues. Germline CDR1 SEHNR, CDR2 FQNEAQ (reference sequence). CDR3 nucleotides: TGTGCCAGCGAAAGGTACAATGAGCAGTTCTTC. Encoded protein: CASERYNEQFF.

This clonotype occurred a few times. The V and J genes are TRBV3-1 and TRBJ1-5, with unresolved D. This CDR3 is 15 amino acids long. The V end lost 0 bases, the J end lost 5 bases, and 11 bases lay between the germline ends. Looked up from germline, CDR1 is LGHDT and CDR2 is YNNKEL (reference sequence). CDR3 region: CASSQDSWTDQPQHF. CDR3 bases: TGTGCCAGCAGCCAAGATTCGTGGACTGATCAGCCCCAGCATTTT.

The chain employs TRBV29-1 and TRBJ1-2; D is unresolved. CDR1 is SQVTM and CDR2 is ANQGSEA in the germline V gene. The CDR3 contains 12 residues. V was cut by 5 bases and J by 5 bases, with 12 bases left in between. The CDR3 DNA follows: TGCAGCGTTATGGATAATGGTTATGGCTACACCTTC. This gives the protein CSVMDNGYGYTF.

This clonotype was detected a few times. The J gene is TRBJ2-7, the V gene TRBV2; D is ambiguous. The germline V gene encodes CDR1 SNHLY and CDR2 FYNNEI. The CDR3 has 17 amino acids. The V and J ends lost 7 bases and 0 bases respectively, with 22 bases between them. CDR3 nucleotide sequence: TGTGCCAGCACCTTGCCCAGAAAAATTCCAAGCTCCTACGAGCAGTACTTC. Translated: CASTLPRKIPSSYEQYF.

J is TRBJ2-5 and V is TRBV11-1; the D call may be TRBD1 or TRBD2 (6 bases each). This CDR3 comprises 16 residues. The V and J ends lost 3 bases and 4 bases respectively, with 18 bases between them. Germline-derived CDR1 and CDR2 are SGHAT and FQDESV (reference sequence). CDR3 protein: CASSLSPGALRETQYF. As DNA, the CDR3 is TGTGCCAGCAGCTTGTCTCCGGGGGCCCTGAGAGAGACCCAGTACTTC.

The V call is TRBV29-1, the J call TRBJ1-2, with D hard to call. The CDR3 loop spans 12 amino acids. Germline V gene sequence: CDR1 SQVTM, CDR2 ANQGSEA. V gave up 6 bases and J gave up 6 bases, with 14 bases separating them. The CDR3 sequence is CSVPTELDGYTF. DNA of the CDR3: TGCAGCGTACCTACAGAATTGGATGGCTACACCTTC.

The CDR3 nucleotides are TGTGCCAGCAGTGAAGAGGTCGTGGCAGTGAGAGATACGCAGTATTTT. Residues: CASSEEVVAVRDTQYF. This rearrangement joins TRBV6-1 to TRBJ2-3; D is undetermined. The V gene lost 1 base and the J gene lost 5 bases, with 16 bases spanning the gap. Germline CDR1 reads MNHNS; CDR2 reads SASEGT. The CDR3 totals 16 residues.

This clonotype showed up just a few times. V gene TRBV15 combines with J gene TRBJ2-1, with 7 bases matching TRBD2. The ends lost 1 base at V and 4 bases at J; junction bases unmatched: 4. Germline loops: CDR1 LNHNV, CDR2 YYDKDF (reference sequence). The CDR3 sequence is 15 residues long. The CDR3 reads CATSRGGSLYNEQFF. CDR3 sequence (DNA): TGTGCCACCAGCAGAGGCGGGAGTCTTTACAATGAGCAGTTCTTC.

The sample holds a few counts of this clonotype. The rearrangement uses TRBV7-9 and TRBJ1-1, with D possibly matching TRBD1 (6 bases). This CDR3 spans 15 amino acids. V lost 6 bases, J lost 0 bases, and 14 bases lay in between. Germline V gene lookup returns CDR1 SEHNR and CDR2 FQNEAQ (reference sequence). The DNA for the CDR3 is TGTGCCAGCAGACACAGGACAGATATGAACACTGAAGCTTTCTTT. It yields the protein CASRHRTDMNTEAFF.